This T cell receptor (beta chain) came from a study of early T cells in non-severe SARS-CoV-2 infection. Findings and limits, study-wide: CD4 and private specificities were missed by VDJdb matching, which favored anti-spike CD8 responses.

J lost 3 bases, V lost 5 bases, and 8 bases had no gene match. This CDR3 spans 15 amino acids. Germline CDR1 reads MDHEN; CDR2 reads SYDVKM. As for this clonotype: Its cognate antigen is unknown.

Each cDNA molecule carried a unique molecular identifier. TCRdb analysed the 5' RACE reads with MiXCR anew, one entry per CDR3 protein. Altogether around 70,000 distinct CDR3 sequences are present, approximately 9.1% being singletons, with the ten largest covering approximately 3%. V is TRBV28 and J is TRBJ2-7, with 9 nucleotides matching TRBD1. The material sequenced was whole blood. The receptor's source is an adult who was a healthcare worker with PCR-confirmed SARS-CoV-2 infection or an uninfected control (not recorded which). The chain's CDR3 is CASSPPDRGVYEQYF. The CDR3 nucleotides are TGTGCCAGCAGTCCCCCGGACAGGGGAGTCTACGAGCAGTACTTC.